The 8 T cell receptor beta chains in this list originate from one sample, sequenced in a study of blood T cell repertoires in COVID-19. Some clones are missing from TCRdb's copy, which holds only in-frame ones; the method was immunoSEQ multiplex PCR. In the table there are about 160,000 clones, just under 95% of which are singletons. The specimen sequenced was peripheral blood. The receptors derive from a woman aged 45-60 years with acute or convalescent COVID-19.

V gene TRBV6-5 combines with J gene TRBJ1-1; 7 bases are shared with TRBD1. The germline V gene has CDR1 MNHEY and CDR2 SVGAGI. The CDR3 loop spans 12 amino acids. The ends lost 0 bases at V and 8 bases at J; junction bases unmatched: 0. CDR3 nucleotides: TGTGCCAGCAGTTACTCGACAGGGGAAGCTTTCTTT. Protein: CASSYSTGEAFF.

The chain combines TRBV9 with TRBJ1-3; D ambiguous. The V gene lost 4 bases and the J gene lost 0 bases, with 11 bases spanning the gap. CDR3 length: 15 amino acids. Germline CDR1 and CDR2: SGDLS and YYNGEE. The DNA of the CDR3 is TGTGCCAGCAGCAGAGACGGGAACTCTGGAAACACCATATATTTT. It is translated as CASSRDGNSGNTIYF.

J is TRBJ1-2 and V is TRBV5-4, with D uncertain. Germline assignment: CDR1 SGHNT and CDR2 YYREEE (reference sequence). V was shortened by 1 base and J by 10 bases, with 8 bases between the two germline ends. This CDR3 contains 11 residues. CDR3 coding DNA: TGTGCCAGCAGCTTGACTAGGGACTACACCTTC. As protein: CASSLTRDYTF. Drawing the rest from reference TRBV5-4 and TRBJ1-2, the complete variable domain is ETGVTQSPTHLIKTRGQQVTLRCSSQSGHNTVSWYQQALGQGPQFIFQYYREEENGRGNFPPRFSGLQFPNYSSELNVNALELDDSALYLCASSLTRDYTFGSGTRLTVV.

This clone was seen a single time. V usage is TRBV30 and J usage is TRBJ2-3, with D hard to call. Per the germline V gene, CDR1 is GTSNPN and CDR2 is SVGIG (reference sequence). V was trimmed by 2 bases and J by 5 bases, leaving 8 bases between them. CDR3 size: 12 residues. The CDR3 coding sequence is TGTGCCTGGAGTCTACGGGTAGATACGCAGTATTTT. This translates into CAWSLRVDTQYF.

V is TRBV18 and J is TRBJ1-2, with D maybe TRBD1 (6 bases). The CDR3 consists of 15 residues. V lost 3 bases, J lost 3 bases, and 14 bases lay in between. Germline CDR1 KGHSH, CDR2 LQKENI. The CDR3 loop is CASSPPSGQYYGYTF. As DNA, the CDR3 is TGTGCCAGCTCACCTCCAAGTGGACAGTACTATGGCTACACCTTC.

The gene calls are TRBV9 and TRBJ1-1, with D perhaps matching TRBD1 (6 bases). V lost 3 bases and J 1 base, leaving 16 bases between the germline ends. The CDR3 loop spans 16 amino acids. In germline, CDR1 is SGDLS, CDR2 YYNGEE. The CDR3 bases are TGTGCCAGCAGCGGAAGAACCGGGACACCGAACACTGAAGCTTTCTTT. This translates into CASSGRTGTPNTEAFF. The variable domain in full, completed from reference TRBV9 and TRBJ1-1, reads DSGVTQTPKHLITATGQRVTLRCSPRSGDLSVYWYQQSLDQGLQFLIQYYNGEERAKGNILERFSAQQFPDLHSELNLSSLELGDSALYFCASSGRTGTPNTEAFFGQGTRLTVV.

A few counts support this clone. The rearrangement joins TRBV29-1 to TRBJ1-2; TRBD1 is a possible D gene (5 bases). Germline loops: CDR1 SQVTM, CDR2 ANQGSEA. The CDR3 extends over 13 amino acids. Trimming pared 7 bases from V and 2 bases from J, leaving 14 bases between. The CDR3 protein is CSARGGANYGYTF. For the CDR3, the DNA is TGCAGCGCCCGCGGAGGGGCAAACTATGGCTACACCTTC.

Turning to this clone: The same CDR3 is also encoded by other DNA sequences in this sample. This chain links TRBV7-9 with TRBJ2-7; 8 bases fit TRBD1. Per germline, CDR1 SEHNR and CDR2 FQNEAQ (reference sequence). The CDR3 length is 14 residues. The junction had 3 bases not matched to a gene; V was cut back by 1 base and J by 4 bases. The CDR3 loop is CASSLGTGPYEQYF. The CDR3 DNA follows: TGTGCCAGCAGCTTAGGGACAGGGCCATACGAGCAGTACTTC. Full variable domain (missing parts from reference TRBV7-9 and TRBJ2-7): DTGVSQNPRHKITKRGQNVTFRCDPISEHNRLYWYRQTLGQGPEFLTYFQNEAQLEKSRLLSDRFSAERPKGSFSTLEIQRTEQGDSAMYLCASSLGTGPYEQYFGPGTRLTVT.